The rows below give T cell receptor beta chains drawn from one sample of a study of blood T cell repertoires in COVID-19. TCRdb's table, derived via immunoSEQ multiplex PCR, lists solely in-frame clones and lacks some. The sample records hundreds of thousands of clones, approximately 86% being singletons. Specimen: PBMCs or T cells enriched from blood (not recorded which). These receptors were collected from a middle-aged woman with acute COVID-19. Each CDR3 is given with its conserved first and last residue. A D gene is named only where the DNA matches it firmly. Clone size appears in some rows only: once, few, many, or a class for an expanded clone.

- | TRBJ1-6 | TRBV28 | TRBD1 | CASTMDRGNSPLHF | TGTGCCAGCACGATGGACAGGGGTAATTCACCCCTCCACTTT
- | TRBJ1-1 | TRBV19 | - | CASKGGGGSMNTEAFF | TGTGCCAGTAAGGGCGGCGGGGGGAGCATGAACACTGAAGCTTTCTTT
few | TRBJ1-6 | TRBV7-9 | - | CASSFGRTAVGSPLHF | TGTGCCAGCAGCTTTGGGAGGACGGCTGTAGGTTCACCCCTCCACTTT
- | TRBJ2-3 | TRBV6-2/TRBV6-3 | TRBD1 | CASSYPSTLGTELSTDTQYF | TGTGCCAGCAGTTACCCATCAACCCTCGGGACAGAACTTAGCACAGATACGCAGTATTTT
once | TRBJ2-5 | TRBV28 | TRBD2 | CASSRLTSGTETQYF | TGTGCCAGCAGTCGCCTGACTAGCGGGACGGAGACCCAGTACTTC
- | TRBJ1-1 | TRBV19 | - | CASSIDPYTEAFF | TGTGCCAGTAGTATAGACCCCTACACTGAAGCTTTCTTT
- | TRBJ2-1 | TRBV5-1 | TRBD1 | CASSPSGTGGKNEQFF | TGCGCCAGCAGCCCGTCCGGGACAGGAGGCAAGAATGAGCAGTTCTTC
- | TRBJ2-1 | TRBV7-2 | TRBD2 | CASSSTGGLRDEQFF | TGTGCCAGCAGCTCGACGGGGGGTCTTAGGGATGAGCAGTTCTTC
few | TRBJ2-1 | TRBV5-4 | TRBD2 | CASSPPGLAEVNEQFF | TGTGCCAGCAGCCCTCCGGGACTAGCGGAAGTCAATGAGCAGTTCTTC
- | TRBJ2-7 | TRBV28 | TRBD2 | CASSGGGAYEQYF | TGTGCCAGCAGTGGCGGGGGGGCCTACGAGCAGTACTTC
- | TRBJ2-3 | TRBV11-2 | - | CASSRSSGGDTQYF | TGTGCCAGCAGCCGCAGTAGTGGCGGAGATACGCAGTATTTT
- | TRBJ2-3 | TRBV27 | TRBD2 | CASTDLAASTDTQYF | TGTGCCAGCACCGATCTAGCGGCTAGCACAGATACGCAGTATTTT
- | TRBJ2-4 | TRBV19 | - | CASSIDSPGTILTLAKNIQYF | TGTGCCAGTAGTATAGATTCGCCGGGAACAATACTAACACTAGCCAAAAACATTCAGTACTTC
- | TRBJ1-2 | TRBV5-1 | TRBD1 | CASSLEGGTAHGYTF | TGCGCCAGCAGCTTGGAAGGGGGGACAGCCCATGGCTACACCTTC
- | TRBJ1-2 | TRBV3-1/TRBV3-2 | TRBD1 | CASSQEWQGAVYGYTF | TGTGCCAGCAGCCAAGAATGGCAGGGGGCAGTCTATGGCTACACCTTC
- | TRBJ2-7 | TRBV28 | TRBD1 | CASSIPGQGFSISYEQYF | TGTGCCAGCAGTATTCCGGGACAGGGATTTTCTATCTCCTACGAGCAGTACTTC
- | TRBJ1-1 | TRBV5-1 | - | CASSPPTAGVAFF | TGCGCCAGCAGTCCCCCGACGGCAGGGGTAGCTTTCTTT
- | TRBJ1-5 | TRBV4-2 | - | CASSQDRDRNQPQHF | TGTGCCAGCAGCCAAGACAGGGATCGCAATCAGCCCCAGCATTTT
- | TRBJ1-5 | TRBV7-9 | TRBD1 | CASSHGQGNQPQHF | TGTGCCAGCAGCCATGGACAGGGGAATCAGCCCCAGCATTTT
- | TRBJ2-5 | TRBV28 | - | CASSLAGTTDTQYF | TGTGCCAGCAGTTTAGCCGGGACAACGGACACCCAGTACTTC